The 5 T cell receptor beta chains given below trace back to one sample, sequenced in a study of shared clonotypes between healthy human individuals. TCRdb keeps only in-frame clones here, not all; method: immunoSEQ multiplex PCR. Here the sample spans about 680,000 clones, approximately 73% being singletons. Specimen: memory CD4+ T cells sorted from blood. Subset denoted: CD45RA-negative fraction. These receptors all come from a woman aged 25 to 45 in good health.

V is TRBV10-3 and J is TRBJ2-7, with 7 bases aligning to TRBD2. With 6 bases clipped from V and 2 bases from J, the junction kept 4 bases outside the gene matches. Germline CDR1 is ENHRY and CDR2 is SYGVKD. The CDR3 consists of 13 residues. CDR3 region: CAISLAETYEQYF. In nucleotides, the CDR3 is TGTGCCATCAGCCTAGCGGAGACCTACGAGCAGTACTTC.

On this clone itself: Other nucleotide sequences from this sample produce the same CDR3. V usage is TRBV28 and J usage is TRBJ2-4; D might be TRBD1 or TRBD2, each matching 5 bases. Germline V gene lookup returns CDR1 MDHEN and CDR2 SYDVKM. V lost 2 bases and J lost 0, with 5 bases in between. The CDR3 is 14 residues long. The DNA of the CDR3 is TGTGCCAGCAGTTTAGGGGGAGCCAAAAACATTCAGTACTTC. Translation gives CASSLGGAKNIQYF.

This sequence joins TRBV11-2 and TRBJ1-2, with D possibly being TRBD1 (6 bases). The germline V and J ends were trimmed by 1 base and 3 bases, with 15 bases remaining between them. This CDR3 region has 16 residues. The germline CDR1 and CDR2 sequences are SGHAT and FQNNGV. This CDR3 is CASSLVGGIPHYGYTF. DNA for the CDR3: TGTGCCAGCAGCTTAGTGGGGGGCATTCCCCACTATGGCTACACCTTC.

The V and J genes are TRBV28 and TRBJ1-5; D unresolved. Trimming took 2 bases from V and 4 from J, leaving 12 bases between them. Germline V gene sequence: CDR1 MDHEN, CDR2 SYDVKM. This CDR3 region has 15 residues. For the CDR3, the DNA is TGTGCCAGCAGTTTACCCGCCAGAAAGAATCAGCCCCAGCATTTT. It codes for CASSLPARKNQPQHF.

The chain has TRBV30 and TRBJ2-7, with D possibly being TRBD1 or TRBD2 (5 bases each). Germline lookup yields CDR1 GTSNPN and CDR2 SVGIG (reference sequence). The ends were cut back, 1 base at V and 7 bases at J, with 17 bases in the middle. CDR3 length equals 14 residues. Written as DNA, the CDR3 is TGTGCCTGGAGTGCCGGGACGGTGGGGCGGGAGCAGTACTTC. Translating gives CAWSAGTVGREQYF.